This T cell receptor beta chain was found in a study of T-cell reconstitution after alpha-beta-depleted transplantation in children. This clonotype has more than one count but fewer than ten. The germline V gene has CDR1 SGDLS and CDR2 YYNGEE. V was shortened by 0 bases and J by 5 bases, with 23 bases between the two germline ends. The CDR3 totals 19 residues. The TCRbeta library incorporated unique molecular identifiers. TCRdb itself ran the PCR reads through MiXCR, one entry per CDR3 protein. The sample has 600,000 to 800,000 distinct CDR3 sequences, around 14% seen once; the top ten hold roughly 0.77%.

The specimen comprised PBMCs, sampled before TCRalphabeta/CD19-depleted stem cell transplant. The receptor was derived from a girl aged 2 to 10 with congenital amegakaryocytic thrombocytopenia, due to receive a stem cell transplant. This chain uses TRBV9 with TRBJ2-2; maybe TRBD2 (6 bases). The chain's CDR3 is CASSVGPLEPSVYTGELFF. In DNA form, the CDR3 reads TGTGCCAGCAGCGTAGGCCCCTTGGAACCTAGCGTATATACCGGGGAGCTGTTTTTT.